This entry describes one T cell receptor (beta chain). The antigen remains undetermined. Assay used: immunoSEQ multiplex PCR; TCRdb lists only in-frame clones, some missing. The sample lists 55,000 to 65,000 clones, approximately 97% occurring once. The data originate from a study of siplizumab effects on memory and regulatory T cells. Study outcomes and limitations: Alloreactive sequences traceable to unstimulated CD4+ memory cells declined significantly under siplizumab.

The germline V gene has CDR1 LGHNA and CDR2 YSLEER. V lost 5 bases and J 0 bases, leaving 13 bases between the germline ends. The length of the CDR3 is 15 residues. The chain is built from TRBV4-3 and TRBJ1-1; D not resolved. Source material: naive CD8+ T cells sorted from blood. The sequence was obtained from a human donor in good health. CDR3 sequence reads: CASSSGSGLNTEAFF. Written as DNA, the CDR3 is TGCGCCAGCAGCTCAGGATCCGGGCTGAACACTGAAGCTTTCTTT.